Following are 5 T cell receptor beta chains from one sample sequenced in a study of cytomegalovirus exposure and HLA in healthy donors. Measured with immunoSEQ multiplex PCR; TCRdb has only the in-frame clones, and not every one. The sample holds 68,000 or so clones, approximately 91% seen once. Material: PBMCs. The receptor source for this set is a man between 18 and 29 years old in good health and CMV-seronegative.

This chain uses TRBV4-3 with TRBJ2-6; weak D call: TRBD2 (5 bases). The V gene lost 0 bases and the J gene lost 2 bases, with 8 bases spanning the gap. This CDR3 region has 16 residues. Germline V gene data show CDR1 as LGHNA and CDR2 as YSLEER. The CDR3 loop reads CASSQESGTGANVLTF. In DNA form, the CDR3 reads TGCGCCAGCAGCCAAGAGTCCGGGACTGGGGCCAACGTCCTGACTTTC.

V and J are TRBV7-9 and TRBJ2-7; D not certain. CDR1 SEHNR and CDR2 FQNEAQ come from the germline V gene (reference sequence). The length of the CDR3 is 13 residues. Trimming shortened V by 8 bases and J by 0 bases, and 11 bases separated the two germline ends. CDR3 DNA sequence: TGTGCCAGCGCTGGCCGGAGCTCCTACGAGCAGTACTTC. It yields the protein CASAGRSSYEQYF. Together with reference TRBV7-9 and TRBJ2-7, the CDR3 gives the full variable domain: DTGVSQNPRHKITKRGQNVTFRCDPISEHNRLYWYRQTLGQGPEFLTYFQNEAQLEKSRLLSDRFSAERPKGSFSTLEIQRTEQGDSAMYLCASAGRSSYEQYFGPGTRLTVT.

This chain joins TRBV28 and TRBJ2-5, with a tentative D call TRBD1 (6 bases). The CDR3 extends over 15 amino acids. Germline CDR1 is MDHEN and CDR2 is SYDVKM. V was trimmed by 4 bases and J by 5 bases, leaving 17 bases between them. Here the CDR3 DNA reads TGTGCCAGCAGTTCCCCAGGGGTTAAGCCGGAGACCCAGTACTTC. Translated: CASSSPGVKPETQYF.

This clone was detected only a few times. The rearrangement links TRBV7-8 to TRBJ2-7; TRBD1 aligns across 7 bases. From germline, CDR1 is SGHVS and CDR2 FQNEAQ. The CDR3 is 14 amino acids. V lost 5 bases to trimming and J lost 5 bases; unmatched junction nucleotides: 9. CDR3 sequence reads: CASSLMTGWDEQYF. CDR3 nucleotide sequence: TGTGCCAGCAGCCTGATGACAGGGTGGGACGAGCAGTACTTC.

V usage is TRBV5-1 and J usage is TRBJ2-5, with 7 positions matching TRBD2. Germline trimming cut 4 bases from V and 4 bases from J; bases unmatched to any gene: 10. The CDR3 has 15 amino acids. Germline values: CDR1 SGHRS, CDR2 YFSETQ. The CDR3 DNA is TGCGCCAGCAGCCCAGGACTAGTTTTTATAGAGACCCAGTACTTC. Its protein product is CASSPGLVFIETQYF.